One T cell receptor beta chain is described in this entry. Via MiXCR, TCRdb re-called the reads, giving one row per CDR3 protein. The data show roughly 640,000 distinct CDR3 sequences, with roughly 24% seen just once and 6.5% to 10% held by the top ten. The sample comes from a study of T cell repertoires in cytomegalovirus infection. Background on the study: Both CMV infection and a matching HLA type were indicated by public TCR beta signatures.

The sequencing input was CD8+ T cells from PBMCs. The clonotype comes from a human donor in good health (CMV status not recorded). Some clones in this sample may be carry-over from other donors' samples.

CDR3 in DNA: TGTGCCAGCGGCTCCTCGACAGGGCCCTACTCCTCTGGGGCCAACGTCCTGACTTTC. Its translation is CASGSSTGPYSSGANVLTF. The chain employs TRBV7-9 and TRBJ2-6; 7 bases line up with TRBD1. With V trimmed by 8 bases and J by 0 bases, 16 bases remained unmatched. The CDR3 totals 19 residues. Germline CDR1 reads SEHNR; CDR2 reads FQNEAQ (reference sequence).